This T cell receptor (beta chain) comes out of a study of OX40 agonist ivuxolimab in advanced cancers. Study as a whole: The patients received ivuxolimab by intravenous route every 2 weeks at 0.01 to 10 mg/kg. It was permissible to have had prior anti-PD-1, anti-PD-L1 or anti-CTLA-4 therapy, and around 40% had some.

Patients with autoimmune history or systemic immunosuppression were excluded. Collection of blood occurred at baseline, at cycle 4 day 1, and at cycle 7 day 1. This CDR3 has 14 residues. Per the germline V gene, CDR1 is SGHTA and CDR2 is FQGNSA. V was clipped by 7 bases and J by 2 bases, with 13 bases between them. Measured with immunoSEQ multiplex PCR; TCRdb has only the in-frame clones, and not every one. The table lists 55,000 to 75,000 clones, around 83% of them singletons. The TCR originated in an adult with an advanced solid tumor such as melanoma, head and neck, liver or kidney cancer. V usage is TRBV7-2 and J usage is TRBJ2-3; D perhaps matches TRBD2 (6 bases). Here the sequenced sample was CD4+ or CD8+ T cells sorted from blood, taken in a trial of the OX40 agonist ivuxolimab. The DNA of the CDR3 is TGTGCCAGCACCGTACGGGGGACCACAGATACGCAGTATTTT. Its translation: CASTVRGTTDTQYF.